The sequence of this T cell receptor beta chain was determined in a study of OX40 agonist ivuxolimab in advanced cancers. Clones were read by immunoSEQ multiplex PCR, and TCRdb kept only the in-frame ones, dropping some. The data contain some 74,000 clones, 90% of them singletons. Trimming took 5 bases from V and 8 from J, leaving 18 bases between them. Germline loops: CDR1 SGHVS, CDR2 FQNEAQ. The length of the CDR3 is 14 residues. This specimen was CD4+ or CD8+ T cells sorted from blood, taken in a trial of the OX40 agonist ivuxolimab. The clonotype was recovered from an adult with an advanced solid tumor such as melanoma, head and neck, liver or kidney cancer. The V and J genes are TRBV7-8 and TRBJ1-2; the D is unclear. In DNA form, the CDR3 reads TGTGCCAGCAGCGGCGGGTCCCACATTGGCGGCTACACCTTC. It yields the protein CASSGGSHIGGYTF.